Below are 28 T cell receptor beta chains sequenced from a single sample in a study of OX40 agonist ivuxolimab in advanced cancers. Sequencing was performed with immunoSEQ multiplex PCR; in TCRdb, only in-frame clones are kept and a portion is missing. The profile shows under 65,000 clones, less than 95% of them singletons. The specimen comprised CD4+ or CD8+ T cells sorted from blood, sampled in a trial of the OX40 agonist ivuxolimab. Receptors were obtained from an adult with an advanced solid tumor such as melanoma, head and neck, liver or kidney cancer.

This CDR3 reads CASGAGQPQHF. CDR3 nucleotides: TGTGCCAGCGGAGCGGGGCAGCCCCAGCATTTT. The J gene is TRBJ1-5, the V gene TRBV6-5; D call uncertain. Germline CDR1 and CDR2: MNHEY and SVGAGI. The CDR3 loop spans 11 amino acids. Trimming stripped 8 bases from V and 7 bases from J, with 9 bases between.

The chain employs TRBV19 and TRBJ1-5, with unresolved D. Trimming took off 5 bases at V and 0 bases at J, with 14 bases between the two ends. CDR1 and CDR2 from the germline V gene are LNHDA and SQIVND (reference sequence). This CDR3 has 16 amino acids. The CDR3 DNA reads TGTGCCAGTAGTTGGAGAGGAACGGGTAGCAATCAGCCCCAGCATTTT. Its protein is CASSWRGTGSNQPQHF.

The V and J genes are TRBV27 and TRBJ2-7, with 7 bases identical to TRBD2. The CDR3 is made up of 15 amino acids. CDR1 is MNHEY and CDR2 is SMNVEV in the germline V gene (reference sequence). The V and J ends lost 2 bases and 0 bases, in that order; junction bases with no gene match: 4. Here the CDR3 reads CASSLTGGRSYEQYF. Here the CDR3 DNA reads TGTGCCAGCAGTTTAACGGGGGGACGCTCCTACGAGCAGTACTTC.

CDR3 sequence (DNA): TGTGCCAGCAGTCCCTATACCTCCTACAATGAGCAGTTCTTC. Translated: CASSPYTSYNEQFF. This chain joins TRBV2 and TRBJ2-1; unclear D gene. Germline V gene lookup returns CDR1 SNHLY and CDR2 FYNNEI. V shed 5 bases and J shed 0 bases, with 8 bases lying between them. The CDR3 extends over 14 amino acids.

The genes are TRBV4-1 and TRBJ2-5, with 7 bases matching TRBD1. J was trimmed by 5 bases and V by 3 bases; bases with no gene match: 6. CDR3 length equals 14 residues. Germline values: CDR1 MGHRA, CDR2 YSYEKL. CDR3 DNA: TGCGCCAGCAGCCAGCGACAGGGTAGGGAGACCCAGTACTTC. Protein: CASSQRQGRETQYF.

About this clone itself: The same CDR3 arises from other DNA sequences in this sample as well. This chain connects TRBV5-1 to TRBJ2-1; TRBD1 matches 7 bases. The CDR3 sequence is 15 residues long. Germline assignment: CDR1 SGHRS and CDR2 YFSETQ. V gave up 4 bases and J gave up 0 bases; unmatched junction bases: 4. The CDR3 sequence is CASSPGDSSYNEQFF. In nucleotides, the CDR3 is TGCGCCAGCAGCCCCGGGGACAGCTCCTACAATGAGCAGTTCTTC.

The gene calls are TRBV13 and TRBJ1-3, with a possible D match to TRBD1 (5 bases). Per the germline V gene, CDR1 is PRHDT and CDR2 is FYEKMQ (reference sequence). This CDR3 has 15 residues. Between the trimmed V and J ends, which lost 1 base and 2 bases, there was a span of 9 bases. CDR3 in amino acids: CASSLVQGPGNTIYF. Written as DNA, the CDR3 is TGTGCCAGCAGCTTAGTCCAGGGTCCTGGAAACACCATATATTTT.

The V and J genes are TRBV28 and TRBJ2-5, with D perhaps TRBD1 or TRBD2 (5 bases each). Germline-derived CDR1 and CDR2 are MDHEN and SYDVKM. The ends were cut back, 5 bases at V and 1 base at J, with 8 bases in the middle. The CDR3 length is 13 residues. DNA for the CDR3: TGTGCCAGCAGTGGGGGTTTCCAAGAGACCCAGTACTTC. Amino acids: CASSGGFQETQYF. The whole variable domain, filled in from reference TRBV28 and TRBJ2-5, reads DVKVTQSSRYLVKRTGEKVFLECVQDMDHENMFWYRQDPGLGLRLIYFSYDVKMKEKGDIPEGYSVSREKKERFSLILESASTNQTSMYLCASSGGFQETQYFGPGTRLLVL.

The chain recombines TRBV4-3 with TRBJ2-7, with 9 positions matching TRBD2. Trimming at V came to 1 base and at J to 2 bases, leaving 3 bases not matched to a gene. The CDR3 has 15 residues. The germline V gene has CDR1 LGHNA and CDR2 YSLEER. CDR3 sequence: CASSQGIAGAYEQYF. The DNA for the CDR3 is TGCGCCAGCAGCCAAGGGATAGCGGGAGCCTACGAGCAGTACTTC.

The rearrangement uses TRBV4-1 and TRBJ1-1; no clear D. The CDR3 is 14 amino acids. The germline gives CDR1 MGHRA, CDR2 YSYEKL. Trimming removed 1 base at V and 4 bases at J, with 10 bases between. CDR3 coding DNA: TGCGCCAGCAGCCAAGGTGCGGGGAGCACTGAAGCTTTCTTT. Its translation: CASSQGAGSTEAFF.

This sequence joins TRBV9 and TRBJ2-1; the D is unclear. This CDR3 has 14 residues. Germline CDR1 and CDR2: SGDLS and YYNGEE. With 3 bases removed from V and 0 bases from J, the gap between germline ends came to 7 bases. Written as DNA, the CDR3 is TGTGCCAGCAGCGCGGAGAGCTCCTACAATGAGCAGTTCTTC. Translation: CASSAESSYNEQFF.

This rearrangement joins TRBV11-2 to TRBJ1-2; 12 positions agree with TRBD1. The germline V gene encodes CDR1 SGHAT and CDR2 FQNNGV. With 5 bases clipped from V and 8 bases from J, the junction kept 9 bases outside the gene matches. There are 15 residues in the CDR3. Written as DNA, the CDR3 is TGTGCCAGCAGCGCCCCGGGACAGGGGGCGCGCGGCTACACCTTC. Its translation: CASSAPGQGARGYTF. Complete variable domain (other parts from reference TRBV11-2 and TRBJ1-2): EAGVAQSPRYKIIEKRQSVAFWCNPISGHATLYWYQQILGQGPKLLIQFQNNGVVDDSQLPKDRFSAERLKGVDSTLKIQPAKLEDSAVYLCASSAPGQGARGYTFGSGTRLTVV.

The rearrangement joins TRBV28 to TRBJ1-1, with a possible D match to TRBD1 (5 bases). The CDR3 contains 12 residues. Germline V gene data show CDR1 as MDHEN and CDR2 as SYDVKM. Trimming removed 3 bases at V and 4 bases at J, with 6 bases between. CDR3 region: CASSFRVTEAFF. For the CDR3, the DNA is TGTGCCAGCAGTTTCAGGGTCACTGAAGCTTTCTTT.

The J gene is TRBJ1-2, the V gene TRBV4-2, with 7 bases aligning to TRBD1. Germline loops: CDR1 LGHNA, CDR2 YNFKEQ. The junction had 6 bases not matched to a gene; V was cut back by 0 bases and J by 8 bases. The CDR3 consists of 14 residues. The CDR3 reads CASSQEQGIIGYTF. The CDR3 nucleotides read TGTGCCAGCAGCCAAGAACAGGGGATTATCGGCTACACCTTC.

This chain uses TRBV4-3 with TRBJ1-5; the D gene is possibly TRBD1 (5 bases). The germline CDR1 and CDR2 sequences are LGHNA and YSLEER. The V gene lost 0 bases and the J gene lost 6 bases, with 12 bases spanning the gap. There are 15 residues in the CDR3. CDR3 loop: CASSQDTAGSQPQHF. CDR3 bases: TGCGCCAGCAGCCAAGATACGGCAGGGTCTCAGCCCCAGCATTTT.

The V and J genes are TRBV27 and TRBJ1-1; 9 bases map to TRBD1. Per germline, CDR1 MNHEY and CDR2 SMNVEV (reference sequence). V was clipped by 5 bases and J by 1 base; unmatched bases: 5. The CDR3 totals 15 residues. The DNA of the CDR3 is TGTGCCAGCAGTCTTTTGGACAGGGGGAACACTGAAGCTTTCTTT. Amino acid sequence: CASSLLDRGNTEAFF.

The chain couples TRBV2 to TRBJ2-7, with D tentatively TRBD2 (6 bases). CDR1 and CDR2 (germline): SNHLY, FYNNEI. Trimming took 3 bases from V and 0 from J, leaving 15 bases between them. The CDR3 extends over 16 amino acids. The chain's CDR3 is CASSDLGGTNSYEQYF. The CDR3 DNA follows: TGTGCCAGCAGTGATCTCGGAGGGACCAACTCCTACGAGCAGTACTTC. Supplemented by reference TRBV2 and TRBJ2-7, the full variable domain reads EPEVTQTPSHQVTQMGQEVILRCVPISNHLYFYWYRQILGQKVEFLVSFYNNEISEKSEIFDDQFSVERPDGSNFTLKIRSTKLEDSAMYFCASSDLGGTNSYEQYFGPGTRLTVT.

The chain has TRBV30 and TRBJ2-7; D remains ambiguous. Trimming removed 0 bases at V and 7 bases at J, with 16 bases between. CDR1 GTSNPN and CDR2 SVGIG come from the germline V gene (reference sequence). The CDR3 consists of 14 residues. The CDR3 sequence: CAWSVISMQEEQYF. The CDR3 DNA is TGTGCCTGGAGTGTGATCAGCATGCAGGAGGAGCAGTACTTC. The whole variable domain, filled in from reference TRBV30 and TRBJ2-7, reads SQTIHQWPATLVQPVGSPLSLECTVEGTSNPNLYWYRQAAGRGLQLLFYSVGIGQISSEVPQNLSASRPQDRQFILSSKKLLLSDSGFYLCAWSVISMQEEQYFGPGTRLTVT.

V and J are TRBV4-2 and TRBJ2-1, with 7 bases lining up with TRBD2. The ends lost 0 bases at V and 0 bases at J; junction bases unmatched: 8. From germline, CDR1 is LGHNA and CDR2 YNFKEQ. The CDR3 spans 18 residues. The CDR3 reads CASSQETEAGSSYNEQFF. The DNA of the CDR3 is TGTGCCAGCAGCCAAGAAACCGAAGCGGGGAGCTCCTACAATGAGCAGTTCTTC.

The chain combines TRBV27 with TRBJ1-2; D is uncertain. V lost 4 bases to trimming and J lost 3 bases, with 12 bases between them. Germline V gene lookup returns CDR1 MNHEY and CDR2 SMNVEV (reference sequence). The length of the CDR3 is 14 residues. In nucleotides, the CDR3 is TGTGCCAGCAGTTCCTTAGGGTCGGACTATGGCTACACCTTC. It encodes CASSSLGSDYGYTF.

The chain carries TRBV19 and TRBJ2-7, with 10 bases that match TRBD2. The CDR3 has 15 residues. V trimming: 5 bases; J trimming: 2 bases; junction bases outside the gene matches: 6. Looked up from germline, CDR1 is LNHDA and CDR2 is SQIVND (reference sequence). The CDR3 region has the DNA TGTGCCAGTAGTCCAGCGGGGGGGTTCACCTACGAGCAGTACTTC. Its translation is CASSPAGGFTYEQYF.

The chain has TRBV7-3 and TRBJ1-1; perhaps TRBD1 as D (6 bases). The CDR3 contains 13 residues. The germline V and J ends were trimmed by 1 base and 7 bases, with 10 bases remaining between them. The germline CDR1 and CDR2 sequences are SGHTA and FQGTGA. The DNA for the CDR3 is TGTGCCAGCAGCTTAATAGCAGGGGATGAAGCTTTCTTT. Its translation is CASSLIAGDEAFF.

This chain joins TRBV4-3 and TRBJ1-6, with a weak D call TRBD1 (5 bases). The CDR3 is 14 residues long. Trimming took off 1 base at V and 16 bases at J, with 17 bases between the two ends. The germline CDR1 and CDR2 sequences are LGHNA and YSLEER. CDR3 region: CASSQGVQLGGLHF. CDR3 nucleotides: TGCGCCAGCAGCCAAGGGGTCCAACTCGGGGGACTCCACTTT.

The V and J genes are TRBV27 and TRBJ1-5; a possible D gene is TRBD1 (5 bases). From germline, CDR1 is MNHEY and CDR2 SMNVEV (reference sequence). The CDR3 has 17 amino acids. The V gene lost 0 bases and the J gene lost 4 bases, with 16 bases spanning the gap. The CDR3 coding sequence is TGTGCCAGCAGTTTATCCTTCGGGCAGGGAGGTAATCAGCCCCAGCATTTT. Translated: CASSLSFGQGGNQPQHF.

The chain carries TRBV19 and TRBJ1-1; D not resolved. The CDR3 extends over 11 amino acids. V dropped 3 bases and J dropped 7 bases, with 6 bases sitting between them. Germline V gives CDR1 LNHDA, CDR2 SQIVND (reference sequence). The CDR3 sequence: CASSMGVEAFF. The CDR3 DNA sequence: TGTGCCAGTAGTATGGGCGTTGAAGCTTTCTTT. The full variable domain, its missing parts supplied by reference TRBV19 and TRBJ1-1, is DGGITQSPKYLFRKEGQNVTLSCEQNLNHDAMYWYRQDPGQGLRLIYYSQIVNDFQKGDIAEGYSVSREKKESFPLTVTSAQKNPTAFYLCASSMGVEAFFGQGTRLTVV.

The chain carries TRBV5-8 and TRBJ1-5; TRBD1 aligns across 9 bases. V dropped 3 bases and J dropped 6; count of bases not matched to a gene: 10. Per the germline V gene, CDR1 is SGHTS and CDR2 is YDEGEE. CDR3 length: 16 amino acids. The CDR3 sequence is CASSWGGQGVGQPQHF. The CDR3, as DNA: TGTGCCAGCAGCTGGGGGGGACAGGGTGTCGGTCAGCCCCAGCATTTT.

This chain joins TRBV6-5 and TRBJ1-4; TRBD1 aligns across 8 bases. V was clipped by 7 bases and J by 0 bases; unmatched bases: 4. This CDR3 is 15 amino acids long. CDR1 and CDR2 from the germline V gene are MNHEY and SVGAGI. CDR3 sequence reads: CASNQQGATNEKLFF. The CDR3 nucleotides read TGTGCCAGCAACCAACAGGGGGCAACTAATGAAAAACTGTTTTTT.

The V call is TRBV30, the J call TRBJ1-2; D perhaps matches TRBD1 (6 bases). From germline, CDR1 is GTSNPN and CDR2 SVGIG (reference sequence). The CDR3 is 15 residues long. V lost 0 bases to trimming and J lost 2 bases, with 13 bases between them. The DNA for the CDR3 is TGTGCCTGGAGTGTACATGACAGGAGCAACTATGGCTACACCTTC. Translation: CAWSVHDRSNYGYTF.